This TCR beta chain stems from a study of Graves' ophthalmopathy and Graves' hyperthyroidism. Study at large: Sampling took place at initial diagnosis, with peripheral blood obtained before any treatment. Points from the study as a whole: In blood, most expanded thyroid clonotypes above 0.001 frequency were also detected.

Beta-chain TCR CDR3 regions were amplified from RNA transcripts. The workflow started with a first-round RT-PCR run with HTBI primers and then moved on to a second-round multiplex PCR. TCRdb processed the multiplex PCR reads anew with MiXCR; each CDR3 protein has one entry. The sample records about 380,000 distinct CDR3 sequences, approximately 15% being singletons. This clonotype was detected a few times. Its antigen is not identified. With a much larger clone just one base away, this may be a read error. The missing conserved phenylalanine or tryptophan at the end of this CDR3 makes a read error likely. Trimming pared 8 bases from V and 0 bases from J, leaving 13 bases between. This CDR3 contains 15 residues.

This sequence joins TRBV12-3 or TRBV12-4 and TRBJ2-2; D assignment may be TRBD1 or TRBD2 (5 bases each). This TCR came from a woman between 18 and 29 years old with stable Graves' hyperthyroidism. Sequencing was performed on peripheral blood. The CDR3, as DNA: TGTGCCAGCTCCCCTTTGGGGGCGAACACCGGGGAGCTGTTTTCT. Protein sequence: CASSPLGANTGELFS.